Sequencing of this T cell receptor beta chain was carried out in a study of blood T cell repertoires in COVID-19. Trimming took 4 bases from V and 5 from J, leaving 12 bases between them. Germline loops: CDR1 SGDLS, CDR2 YYNGEE. CDR3 length: 13 amino acids. Study processing details: The authors estimated nucleated cell counts from reference gene primer amplification. TCRdb's table, derived via immunoSEQ multiplex PCR, lists solely in-frame clones and lacks some. That table supplies the V and J calls and clone size; D and trimming were determined from the DNA. The data hold about 230,000 clones, with less than 90% observed a single time. Study members were between about 18 and 89 years old and lived in over 20 US regions. Each participant's cohort was designated according to participant-reported clinical history.

The chain recombines TRBV9 with TRBJ1-1, with a tentative D call TRBD1 (5 bases). The specimen sequenced was PBMCs or T cells enriched from blood (not recorded which). The receptor's source is a woman between 45 and 65 years old in a cohort exposed to, infected with or recovered from COVID-19 (not recorded which). The CDR3 region is CASSPAGRTEAFF. CDR3 sequence (DNA): TGTGCCAGCAGCCCGGCAGGGAGGACTGAAGCTTTCTTT.